The sample holds many counts of the clone carrying this T cell receptor beta chain. Time point in this sample: newly diagnosed GD, antithyroid drugs for less than 3 months. From RNA extracted from PBMCs, the TCR library was made. This sample was taken from a study of regulatory T cells in long-lasting Graves disease. Looking at the study overall: Prior antithyroid drug treatment in newly diagnosed Graves' patients lasted under 3 months.

Libraries of TCR beta came from iRepertoire HTBI primers plus Arm-PCR of CDR3 regions. TCRdb independently ran MiXCR on the multiplex PCR reads; one entry per CDR3 protein. The sample yields 530,000 or so distinct CDR3 sequences, roughly 13% seen once. This CDR3 contains 13 residues. With 7 bases clipped from V and 5 bases from J, the junction kept 6 bases outside the gene matches. CDR1 DFQATT and CDR2 SNEGSKA come from the germline V gene (reference sequence). Another study also made use of these data, one on T cells in Graves' hyperthyroidism and ophthalmopathy. That work contributes: TCR CDR3 underwent first-round RT-PCR with the HTBI primer set. Expanded thyroid clonotypes (above 0.001) were mostly also found in blood.

The chain couples TRBV20-1 to TRBJ2-5, with TRBD1 matching over 11 bases. This TCR was recovered from a man aged 30-40 years with Graves disease. Specimen: peripheral blood mononuclear cells (PBMCs), collected at new diagnosis, from a patient treated with antithyroid drugs. Here the CDR3 DNA reads TGCAGTGGGACAGGGGGCACGTTTGAGACCCAGTACTTC. It is translated as CSGTGGTFETQYF.